This note documents a single TCR beta chain sequence. Methods used by the authors: For nucleated cells, counts were estimated from reference gene primer amplification. The assay was immunoSEQ multiplex PCR, and TCRdb's table has in-frame clones only and misses some. V, J and clone size were drawn from that table, and D and trimming were deduced from the DNA. This table holds some 190,000 clones, approximately 81% found once. The sample comes from a study of blood T cell repertoires in COVID-19. At the level of the study: Sites in the United States, Italy and Spain provided acute and convalescent COVID-19 samples. PBMCs, B-cell-depleted T cells, or T cells were the source of the cDNA or gDNA that made up the material.

This TCR came from a person between 65 and 80 years old with COVID-19, enrolled during active disease. Sequenced material: peripheral blood.

The CDR3 nucleotides read TGTGCCAGCACACCGGGACTTCGGATACCCTACGAGCAGTACTTC. Its translation is CASTPGLRIPYEQYF. The chain employs TRBV2 and TRBJ2-7; tentatively, D is TRBD2 (6 bases). Germline V lookup: CDR1 SNHLY, CDR2 FYNNEI. The CDR3 contains 15 residues. The V gene lost 7 bases and the J gene lost 2 bases, with 18 bases spanning the gap.